A single sample gave rise to the 7 T cell receptor beta chains below, sequenced in a study of CD8+ T cells in alopecia areata. Extracted RNA was reverse transcribed, and the resulting cDNA served as sequencing template. Sequenced by immunoSEQ multiplex PCR; TCRdb stores in-frame clones only, minus some. Of about 140,000 clones in the sample, about half were seen once. The sample here was CD4+ T cells sorted from blood, taken at week 0. The receptors stem from a human donor with alopecia areata.

The chain couples TRBV5-1 to TRBJ2-7; TRBD1 might be the D (5 bases). The CDR3 is made up of 12 amino acids. Looked up from germline, CDR1 is SGHRS and CDR2 is YFSETQ. The ends were cut back, 4 bases at V and 4 bases at J, with 9 bases in the middle. The CDR3 sequence is CASSADTYEQYF. CDR3 DNA sequence: TGCGCCAGCAGCGCGGACACTTACGAGCAGTACTTC. The variable domain in full, with the rest retrieved from reference TRBV5-1 and TRBJ2-7, is KAGVTQTPRYLIKTRGQQVTLSCSPISGHRSVSWYQQTPGQGLQFLFEYFSETQRNKGNFPGRFSGRQFSNSRSEMNVSTLELGDSALYLCASSADTYEQYFGPGTRLTVT.

The rearrangement uses TRBV30 and TRBJ1-2; no clear D gene. Trimming took off 0 bases at V and 8 bases at J, with 7 bases between the two ends. Looked up from germline, CDR1 is GTSNPN and CDR2 is SVGIG (reference sequence). The CDR3 length is 11 residues. This CDR3 reads CAWSVGQGYTF. Here the CDR3 DNA reads TGTGCCTGGAGTGTAGGGCAGGGCTACACCTTC.

This chain connects TRBV6-5 to TRBJ1-1; D unclear. CDR1 and CDR2 from the germline V gene are MNHEY and SVGAGI. V gave up 5 bases and J gave up 3 bases, with 10 bases separating them. The CDR3 covers 13 residues. In nucleotides, the CDR3 is TGTGCCAGCAGTAGTTACGGGGACACTGAAGCTTTCTTT. It translates to CASSSYGDTEAFF.

This chain uses TRBV29-1 with TRBJ2-7; 7 bases fit TRBD1. J was trimmed by 1 base and V by 4 bases; bases with no gene match: 4. Germline assignment: CDR1 SQVTM and CDR2 ANQGSEA. The CDR3 runs to 13 residues. The CDR3 loop reads CSVAGQLSYEQYF. CDR3 in DNA: TGCAGCGTTGCGGGACAGTTATCCTACGAGCAGTACTTC.

In DNA, the CDR3 is TGTGCCAGCAGCCCCCAACTGTTGAACACTGAAGCTTTCTTT. The encoded protein is CASSPQLLNTEAFF. This chain uses TRBV7-8 with TRBJ1-1; no firm D call. Germline V gene sequence: CDR1 SGHVS, CDR2 FQNEAQ. There are 14 residues in the CDR3. V gave up 5 bases and J gave up 0 bases, with 10 bases separating them.

CDR3 sequence: CASSPRQPATEAFF. The CDR3 bases are TGCGCCAGCAGCCCACGACAACCTGCCACTGAAGCTTTCTTT. The V gene is TRBV5-1, the J gene TRBJ1-1; no definite D call. CDR1 is SGHRS and CDR2 is YFSETQ in the germline V gene. Trimming pared 4 bases from V and 4 bases from J, leaving 14 bases between. The CDR3 runs to 14 residues.

The chain is built from TRBV5-1 and TRBJ2-7; maybe TRBD2 (5 bases). CDR1 is SGHRS, CDR2 YFSETQ, per germline. Trimming pared 1 base from V and 4 bases from J, leaving 15 bases between. The CDR3 totals 15 residues. The CDR3 reads CASSLNSGSMYEQYF. The CDR3 DNA reads TGCGCCAGCAGCTTGAACTCGGGGAGTATGTACGAGCAGTACTTC.